This is a list of T cell receptor beta chains from one sample in a study of cytomegalovirus exposure and HLA in healthy donors. Clones were sequenced by immunoSEQ multiplex PCR, and TCRdb holds only the in-frame ones, with some missing. Of approximately 210,000 clones detected, over 80% appear once; the ten largest clones hold roughly 5.5%. The sequencing input was PBMCs. Receptors were obtained from a man in his forties in good health and CMV-seropositive. The CDR3 runs from the conserved cysteine through the conserved F or W. Fields, in order: D gene, clone size, J gene, V gene, CDR3 DNA, CDR3 protein. D genes are given only for firm matches. Expanded clones get a size class; other rows say once, few or many, or leave the size out.

D gene: .
clone size: once
J gene: TRBJ1-5
V gene: TRBV10-3
CDR3 DNA: TGTGCCATCAGTGATTCGACAAATCGCAATCAGCCCCAGCATTTT
CDR3 protein: CAISDSTNRNQPQHF

D gene: TRBD2
clone size: .
J gene: TRBJ2-3
V gene: TRBV4-1
CDR3 DNA: TGCGCCAGCAGCCTAGCGGGAGGGTCGGATACGCAGTATTTT
CDR3 protein: CASSLAGGSDTQYF

D gene: .
clone size: .
J gene: TRBJ2-5
V gene: TRBV10-2
CDR3 DNA: TGCGCCAGCAGTGAGTTAGGCAGGGGAGAGACCCAGTACTTC
CDR3 protein: CASSELGRGETQYF

D gene: .
clone size: .
J gene: TRBJ2-3
V gene: TRBV29-1
CDR3 DNA: TGCAGCGGGGCCCTCCAGTACAATACGCAGTATTTT
CDR3 protein: CSGALQYNTQYF

D gene: TRBD2
clone size: .
J gene: TRBJ2-5
V gene: TRBV27
CDR3 DNA: TGTGCCAGCAGGACAGCTCTAGCGGGAGGGTGGGAGACCCAGTACTTC
CDR3 protein: CASRTALAGGWETQYF

D gene: .
clone size: .
J gene: TRBJ2-1
V gene: TRBV27
CDR3 DNA: TGTGCCAGCAGTTTAGGCGGCCCCACCTACAATGAGCAGTTCTTC
CDR3 protein: CASSLGGPTYNEQFF

D gene: TRBD2
clone size: once
J gene: TRBJ2-1
V gene: TRBV7-9
CDR3 DNA: TGTGCCAGCAGCTTAGAGGGACTAGCGCTCAATGAGCAGTTCTTC
CDR3 protein: CASSLEGLALNEQFF

D gene: .
clone size: .
J gene: TRBJ2-2
V gene: TRBV9
CDR3 DNA: TGTGCCAGCAGCGTAGCCGGGGGGGAGCTGTTTTTT
CDR3 protein: CASSVAGGELFF

D gene: .
clone size: .
J gene: TRBJ2-7
V gene: TRBV4-2
CDR3 DNA: TGTGCCAGCAGCCAAGATGCTCGAGGGTACGAGCAGTACTTC
CDR3 protein: CASSQDARGYEQYF

D gene: .
clone size: .
J gene: TRBJ2-1
V gene: TRBV7-9
CDR3 DNA: TGTGCCAGCAGCTCCATAGCGGTAGGGTACAATGAGCAGTTCTTC
CDR3 protein: CASSSIAVGYNEQFF

D gene: TRBD2
clone size: .
J gene: TRBJ2-7
V gene: TRBV6-5
CDR3 DNA: TGTGCCAGCAGTTACTGGGGGGGAGGGCCCTACGAGCAGTACTTC
CDR3 protein: CASSYWGGGPYEQYF

D gene: .
clone size: .
J gene: TRBJ2-1
V gene: TRBV7-6
CDR3 DNA: TGTGCCAGCAGCCAAGGAGTCAAGCAGTTCTTC
CDR3 protein: CASSQGVKQFF

D gene: .
clone size: .
J gene: TRBJ2-1
V gene: TRBV6-1
CDR3 DNA: TGTGCCAGCAGTGAAGCGCTCCAGTTTGAGCAGTTCTTC
CDR3 protein: CASSEALQFEQFF

D gene: TRBD2
clone size: .
J gene: TRBJ2-1
V gene: TRBV7-9
CDR3 DNA: TGTGCCAGCAGCTTAAGACTAGCGGGAGACTACAATGAGCAGTTCTTC
CDR3 protein: CASSLRLAGDYNEQFF

D gene: .
clone size: .
J gene: TRBJ2-1
V gene: TRBV6-1
CDR3 DNA: TGTGCCAGCAGTGAAGCGCCCGGGTTGACTGGGTTCTTC
CDR3 protein: CASSEAPGLTGFF

D gene: TRBD1
clone size: .
J gene: TRBJ1-6
V gene: TRBV11-3
CDR3 DNA: TGTGCCAGCAGCAAGGGACAGGATAATTCACCCCTCCACTTT
CDR3 protein: CASSKGQDNSPLHF

D gene: TRBD1
clone size: .
J gene: TRBJ1-1
V gene: TRBV5-4
CDR3 DNA: TGTGCCAGCAGCCCGGGACAGGGGAACACTGAAGCTTTCTTT
CDR3 protein: CASSPGQGNTEAFF

D gene: TRBD2
clone size: .
J gene: TRBJ2-2
V gene: TRBV25-1
CDR3 DNA: TGTGCCAGCAGAGAAGCGGGGGGAAACACCGGGGAGCTGTTTTTT
CDR3 protein: CASREAGGNTGELFF

D gene: .
clone size: .
J gene: TRBJ1-3
V gene: TRBV11-2
CDR3 DNA: TGTGCCAGCAGCTTCGACAGGCACTCTGGAAACACCATATATTTT
CDR3 protein: CASSFDRHSGNTIYF

D gene: TRBD1
clone size: .
J gene: TRBJ1-1
V gene: TRBV2
CDR3 DNA: TGTGCCACAACTGGTGGGACAGGGAGAGCTTTCTTT
CDR3 protein: CATTGGTGRAFF

D gene: .
clone size: .
J gene: TRBJ1-5
V gene: TRBV7-9
CDR3 DNA: TGTGCCAGCAGCTTAGGAACGGGGGACTACAATCAGCCCCAGCATTTT
CDR3 protein: CASSLGTGDYNQPQHF

D gene: TRBD1
clone size: .
J gene: TRBJ1-1
V gene: TRBV27
CDR3 DNA: TGTGCCAGCAGTTTTACAGGGGTGGGCACTGAAGCTTTCTTT
CDR3 protein: CASSFTGVGTEAFF

D gene: TRBD2
clone size: .
J gene: TRBJ2-7
V gene: TRBV9
CDR3 DNA: TGTGCCAGCAGCGTAGGGAGTAGCGGGAGCTACGAGCAGTACTTC
CDR3 protein: CASSVGSSGSYEQYF

D gene: .
clone size: .
J gene: TRBJ1-5
V gene: TRBV27
CDR3 DNA: TGTGCCAGCAAGGAACAGATCAATCAGCCCCAGCATTTT
CDR3 protein: CASKEQINQPQHF

D gene: TRBD1
clone size: .
J gene: TRBJ2-2
V gene: TRBV2
CDR3 DNA: TGTGCCAGCAGTCTAAGGACAGGGGACACCGGGGAGCTGTTTTTT
CDR3 protein: CASSLRTGDTGELFF

D gene: .
clone size: .
J gene: TRBJ1-5
V gene: TRBV6-5
CDR3 DNA: TGTGCCAGCAGTTCCGACAGGAGCAATCAGCCCCAGCATTTT
CDR3 protein: CASSSDRSNQPQHF

D gene: .
clone size: .
J gene: TRBJ1-3
V gene: TRBV19
CDR3 DNA: TGTGCCAGTAGTATAGGGGATCGGGGGTTTCGGCACACCATATATTTT
CDR3 protein: CASSIGDRGFRHTIYF

D gene: .
clone size: .
J gene: TRBJ1-5
V gene: TRBV5-1
CDR3 DNA: TGCGCCAGCAGCTTGGAAGGAGGAACTGAGCCCCAGCATTTT
CDR3 protein: CASSLEGGTEPQHF

D gene: .
clone size: .
J gene: TRBJ1-5
V gene: TRBV27
CDR3 DNA: TGTGCCAGCCGAACGGGGGGTCGCAATCAGCCCCAGCATTTT
CDR3 protein: CASRTGGRNQPQHF

D gene: .
clone size: few
J gene: TRBJ1-1
V gene: TRBV7-2
CDR3 DNA: TGTGCCAGCAACTCGTTGATGAACACTGAAGCTTTCTTT
CDR3 protein: CASNSLMNTEAFF

D gene: .
clone size: .
J gene: TRBJ1-5
V gene: TRBV2
CDR3 DNA: TGTGCCAGCAGTGAAATGCCCCCAGACGGGGATCAGCCCCAGCATTTT
CDR3 protein: CASSEMPPDGDQPQHF

D gene: .
clone size: .
J gene: TRBJ1-1
V gene: TRBV12-5
CDR3 DNA: TGTGCTAGTGGTTTGGTAGGCGGGGCCGAAGCTTTCTTT
CDR3 protein: CASGLVGGAEAFF

D gene: .
clone size: .
J gene: TRBJ1-3
V gene: TRBV29-1
CDR3 DNA: TGCAGCGTTGTTGGAGGCAGCTACTCTGGAAACACCATATATTTT
CDR3 protein: CSVVGGSYSGNTIYF

D gene: .
clone size: .
J gene: TRBJ1-3
V gene: TRBV14
CDR3 DNA: TGTGCCAGCAGCCAAGATTGGGGACTGCGAGGAAACACCATATATTTT
CDR3 protein: CASSQDWGLRGNTIYF

D gene: .
clone size: few
J gene: TRBJ1-2
V gene: TRBV5-6
CDR3 DNA: TGTGCCAGCAGCTTGAGGGGAAGAAACTATGGCTACACCTTC
CDR3 protein: CASSLRGRNYGYTF

D gene: TRBD1
clone size: .
J gene: TRBJ1-2
V gene: TRBV4-1
CDR3 DNA: TGCGCCAGCAGCCAAGGACAGGGGAATGGCTACACCTTC
CDR3 protein: CASSQGQGNGYTF

D gene: TRBD2
clone size: .
J gene: TRBJ2-1
V gene: TRBV7-6
CDR3 DNA: TGTGCCAGCAGCCTCAGGGGCGGGCTAGCGGGGTACAATGAGCAGTTCTTC
CDR3 protein: CASSLRGGLAGYNEQFF